This TCR beta chain was retrieved from a study of Ad26.COV2.S vaccination and SARS-CoV-2 variants. The CDR3 runs 15 residues. CDR1 and CDR2 (germline): SGHNT, YYREEE (reference sequence). V lost 1 base to trimming and J lost 5 bases, with 14 bases between them. This sample's treatment: around 19 received Ad26.COV2.S at low or high dose, single or two shots; roughly 5 received placebo; per-sample allocation not given. It was on day 63 after the first vaccine or placebo injection that samples were taken. This vaccine is an Ad26 vector that expresses the Wuhan-strain SARS-CoV-2 spike. Sequencing used immunoSEQ multiplex PCR; TCRdb keeps in-frame clones, though not all of them. The sample shows about 430,000 clones, over 75% of them seen only once.

Sample: peripheral blood, taken in a trial of Ad26.COV2.S vaccine versus placebo. The receptor was derived from a person between 18 and 65 years old who received the Ad26.COV2.S COVID-19 vaccine or a placebo. V is TRBV5-4 and J is TRBJ2-3, with D possibly TRBD1 on 6 matching bases. Here the CDR3 reads CASSLKFRGKDTQYF. For the CDR3, the DNA is TGTGCCAGCAGCTTGAAGTTCAGGGGAAAAGATACGCAGTATTTT.